This T cell receptor (beta chain) is drawn from a study of blood T cell repertoires in COVID-19. The repertoire was sequenced with immunoSEQ multiplex PCR; TCRdb's copy has only in-frame clones and lacks some. The sample consists of over 60,000 clones, approximately 92% of them appearing once. The length of the CDR3 is 14 residues. The germline gives CDR1 MNHNY, CDR2 SVGAGI (reference sequence). Trimming stripped 2 bases from V and 1 base from J, with 8 bases between. The rearrangement links TRBV6-6 to TRBJ1-1, with D hard to call. Sequencing was carried out using peripheral blood. The source of this sequence is an older man with acute or convalescent COVID-19. The CDR3 spells CASSYLRQNTEAFF. The CDR3 DNA sequence: TGTGCCAGCAGTTACCTGAGACAGAACACTGAAGCTTTCTTT.